This TCR beta chain was observed in a study of T cell repertoires in cytomegalovirus infection. This clonotype was counted only a few times. Its specificity is not known. The CDR3 has 14 residues. V lost 5 bases to trimming and J lost 6 bases, with 13 bases between them. Germline-derived CDR1 and CDR2 are SGHVS and FQNEAQ. The study, taken as a whole, reports: HLA-C-restricted TCR beta clonotypes specific for CMV led the ex vivo response.

A single record per CDR3 protein comes from TCRdb applying MiXCR to the reads. The sample has roughly 760,000 distinct CDR3 sequences; approximately 34% are singletons. The TCR was taken from a human donor in good health (CMV status not recorded). Some clones in this sample may be carry-over from other donors' samples. The chain couples TRBV7-8 to TRBJ2-2; D is possibly TRBD1 (5 bases). Sequencing used PBMCs. CDR3 loop: CASSHWQGPGELFF. CDR3 DNA sequence: TGTGCCAGCAGCCACTGGCAGGGTCCCGGGGAGCTGTTTTTT.